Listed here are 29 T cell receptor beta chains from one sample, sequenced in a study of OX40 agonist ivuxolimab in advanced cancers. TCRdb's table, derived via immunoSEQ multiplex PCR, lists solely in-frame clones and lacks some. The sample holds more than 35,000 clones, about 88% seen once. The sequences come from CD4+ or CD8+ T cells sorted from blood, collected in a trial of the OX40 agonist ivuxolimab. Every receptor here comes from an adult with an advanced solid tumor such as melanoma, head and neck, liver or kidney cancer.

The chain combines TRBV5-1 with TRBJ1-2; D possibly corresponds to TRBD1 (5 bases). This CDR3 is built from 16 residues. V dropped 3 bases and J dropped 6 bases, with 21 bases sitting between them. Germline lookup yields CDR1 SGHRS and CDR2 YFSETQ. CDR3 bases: TGCGCCAGCAGCTATTCGCAGGGACCTTCCTCGGATGGCTACACCTTC. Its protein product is CASSYSQGPSSDGYTF.

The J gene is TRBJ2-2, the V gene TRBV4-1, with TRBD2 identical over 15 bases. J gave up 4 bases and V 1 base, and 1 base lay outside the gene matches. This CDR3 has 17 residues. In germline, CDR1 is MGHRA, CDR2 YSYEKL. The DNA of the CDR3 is TGCGCCAGCAGCCAAGCGGGACTAGCGGGGGGCACCGGGGAGCTGTTTTTT. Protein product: CASSQAGLAGGTGELFF.

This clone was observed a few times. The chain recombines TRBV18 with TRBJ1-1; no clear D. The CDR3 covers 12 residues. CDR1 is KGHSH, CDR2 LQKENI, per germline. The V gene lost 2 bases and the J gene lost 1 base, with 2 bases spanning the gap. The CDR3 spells CASSPANTEAFF. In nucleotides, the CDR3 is TGTGCCAGCTCACCAGCGAACACTGAAGCTTTCTTT.

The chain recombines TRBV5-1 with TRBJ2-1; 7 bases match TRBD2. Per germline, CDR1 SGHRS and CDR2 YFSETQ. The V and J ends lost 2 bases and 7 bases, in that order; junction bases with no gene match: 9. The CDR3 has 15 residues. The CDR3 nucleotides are TGCGCCAGCAGCTTCTTTGGCCGGGAGGTTAATGAGCAGTTCTTC. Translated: CASSFFGREVNEQFF.

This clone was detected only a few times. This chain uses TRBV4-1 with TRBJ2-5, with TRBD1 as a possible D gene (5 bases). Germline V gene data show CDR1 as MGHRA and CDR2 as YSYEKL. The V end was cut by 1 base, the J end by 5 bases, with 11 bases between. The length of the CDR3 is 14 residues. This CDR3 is CASSQVQGDETQYF. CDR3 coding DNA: TGCGCCAGCAGCCAAGTTCAGGGTGACGAGACCCAGTACTTC.

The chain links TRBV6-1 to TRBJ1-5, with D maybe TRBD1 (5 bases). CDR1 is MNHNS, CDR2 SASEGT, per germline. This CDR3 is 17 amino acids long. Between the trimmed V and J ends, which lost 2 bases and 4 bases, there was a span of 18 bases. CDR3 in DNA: TGTGCCAGCAGTGAAAGGAAGGGGCGCGGAGGTAATCAGCCCCAGCATTTT. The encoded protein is CASSERKGRGGNQPQHF.

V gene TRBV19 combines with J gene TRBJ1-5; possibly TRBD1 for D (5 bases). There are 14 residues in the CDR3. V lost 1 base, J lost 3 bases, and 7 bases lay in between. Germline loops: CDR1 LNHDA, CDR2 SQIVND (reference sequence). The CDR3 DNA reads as TGTGCCAGTAGTATAGCAGGGCACAATCAGCCCCAGCATTTT. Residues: CASSIAGHNQPQHF.

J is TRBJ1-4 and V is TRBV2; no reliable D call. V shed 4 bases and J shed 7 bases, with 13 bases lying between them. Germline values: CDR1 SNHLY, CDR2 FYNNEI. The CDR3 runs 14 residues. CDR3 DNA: TGTGCCAGCAGTGGTGGGTATCGGAGTGAAAAACTGTTTTTT. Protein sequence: CASSGGYRSEKLFF.

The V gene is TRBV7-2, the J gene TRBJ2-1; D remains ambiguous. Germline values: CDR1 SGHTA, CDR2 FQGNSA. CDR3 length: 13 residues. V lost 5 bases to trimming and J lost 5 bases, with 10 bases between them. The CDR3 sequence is CASSLGPDNEQFF. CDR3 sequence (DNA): TGTGCCAGCAGCCTTGGACCAGACAATGAGCAGTTCTTC.

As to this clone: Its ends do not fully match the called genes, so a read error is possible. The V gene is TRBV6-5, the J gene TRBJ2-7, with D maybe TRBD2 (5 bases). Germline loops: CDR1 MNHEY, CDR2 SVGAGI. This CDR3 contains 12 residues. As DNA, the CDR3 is TGTGCCAGCAGTCCCAACGAGGGTCGGTTAGACTTC. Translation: CASSPNEGRLDF.

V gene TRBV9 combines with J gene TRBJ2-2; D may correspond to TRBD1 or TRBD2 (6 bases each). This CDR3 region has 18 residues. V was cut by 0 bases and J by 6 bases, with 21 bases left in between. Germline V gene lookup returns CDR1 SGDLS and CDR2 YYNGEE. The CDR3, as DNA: TGTGCCAGCAGCGTAGGGGCCTTAGGGGGGCGTGCTCCCGGGGAGCTGTTTTTT. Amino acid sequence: CASSVGALGGRAPGELFF.

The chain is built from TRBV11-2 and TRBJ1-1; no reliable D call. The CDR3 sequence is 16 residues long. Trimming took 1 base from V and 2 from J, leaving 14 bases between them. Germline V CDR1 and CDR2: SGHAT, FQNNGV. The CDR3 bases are TGTGCCAGCAGCTTAGGGGTGGGTACAGATAACACTGAAGCTTTCTTT. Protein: CASSLGVGTDNTEAFF.

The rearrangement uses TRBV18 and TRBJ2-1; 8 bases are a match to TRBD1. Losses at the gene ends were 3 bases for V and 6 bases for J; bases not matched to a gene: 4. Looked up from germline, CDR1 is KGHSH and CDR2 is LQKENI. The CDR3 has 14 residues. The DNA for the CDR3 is TGTGCCAGCTCACCCCTGACAGGGGTCAATGAGCAGTTCTTC. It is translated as CASSPLTGVNEQFF.

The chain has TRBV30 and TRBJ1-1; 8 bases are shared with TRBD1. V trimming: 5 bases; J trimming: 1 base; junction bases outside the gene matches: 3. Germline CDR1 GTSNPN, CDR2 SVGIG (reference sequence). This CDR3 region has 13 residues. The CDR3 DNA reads TGTGCCTGGGCGACAGGGGCGAACACTGAAGCTTTCTTT. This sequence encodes CAWATGANTEAFF. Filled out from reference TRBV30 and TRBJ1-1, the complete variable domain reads SQTIHQWPATLVQPVGSPLSLECTVEGTSNPNLYWYRQAAGRGLQLLFYSVGIGQISSEVPQNLSASRPQDRQFILSSKKLLLSDSGFYLCAWATGANTEAFFGQGTRLTVV.

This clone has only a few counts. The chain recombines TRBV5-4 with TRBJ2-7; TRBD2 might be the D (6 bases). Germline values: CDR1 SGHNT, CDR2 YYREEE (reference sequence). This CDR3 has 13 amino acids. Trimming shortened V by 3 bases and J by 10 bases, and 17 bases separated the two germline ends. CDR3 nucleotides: TGTGCCAGCAGCTCCGACCTAGCGAGTAGTCAGTACTTC. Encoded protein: CASSSDLASSQYF.

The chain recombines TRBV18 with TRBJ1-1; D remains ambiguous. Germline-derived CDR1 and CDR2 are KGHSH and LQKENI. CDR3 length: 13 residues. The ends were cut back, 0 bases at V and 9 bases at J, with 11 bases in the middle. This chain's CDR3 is CASSPPEQPKAFF. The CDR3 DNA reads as TGTGCCAGCTCACCACCTGAACAGCCTAAAGCTTTCTTT.

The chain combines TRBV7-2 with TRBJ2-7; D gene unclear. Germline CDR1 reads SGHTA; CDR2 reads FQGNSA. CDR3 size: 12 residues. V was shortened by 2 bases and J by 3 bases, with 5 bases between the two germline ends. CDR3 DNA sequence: TGTGCCAGCAGCTTATCCCGCTACGAGCAGTACTTC. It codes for CASSLSRYEQYF.

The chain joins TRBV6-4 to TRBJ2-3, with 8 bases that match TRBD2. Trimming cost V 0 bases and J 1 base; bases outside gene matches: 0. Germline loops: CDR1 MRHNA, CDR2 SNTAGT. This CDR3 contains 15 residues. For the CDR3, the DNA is TGTGCCAGCAGTGACTCGCGGGGGGGCACAGATACGCAGTATTTT. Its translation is CASSDSRGGTDTQYF.

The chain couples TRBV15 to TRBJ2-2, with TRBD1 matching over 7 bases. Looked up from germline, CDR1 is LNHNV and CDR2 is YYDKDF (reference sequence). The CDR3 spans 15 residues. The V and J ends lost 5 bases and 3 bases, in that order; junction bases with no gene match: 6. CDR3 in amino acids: CATSPRQGYTGELFF. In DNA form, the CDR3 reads TGTGCCACCAGCCCGAGACAGGGATACACCGGGGAGCTGTTTTTT.

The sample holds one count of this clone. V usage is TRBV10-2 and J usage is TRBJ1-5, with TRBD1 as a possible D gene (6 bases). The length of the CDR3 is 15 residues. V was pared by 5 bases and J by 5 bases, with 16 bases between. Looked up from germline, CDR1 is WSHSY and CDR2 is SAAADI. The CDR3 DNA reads TGCGCCAGCAGTTTCAGCAGGGGTTCGGATCAGCCCCAGCATTTT. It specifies CASSFSRGSDQPQHF.

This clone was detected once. CDR3 protein: CASSQDYGTSPDTQYF. The CDR3 DNA is TGCGCCAGCAGCCAAGACTACGGGACTAGCCCGGATACGCAGTATTTT. This chain uses TRBV4-3 with TRBJ2-3; 9 nucleotides line up with TRBD2. The length of the CDR3 is 16 residues. Germline CDR1 LGHNA, CDR2 YSLEER. J lost 6 bases, V lost 0 bases, and 7 bases had no gene match.

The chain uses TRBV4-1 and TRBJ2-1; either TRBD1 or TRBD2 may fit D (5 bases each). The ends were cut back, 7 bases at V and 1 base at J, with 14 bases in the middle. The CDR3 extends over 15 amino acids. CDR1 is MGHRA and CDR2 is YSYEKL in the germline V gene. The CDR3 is CASTLGERSYNEQFF. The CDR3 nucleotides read TGCGCCAGCACCTTGGGGGAAAGGTCCTACAATGAGCAGTTCTTC.

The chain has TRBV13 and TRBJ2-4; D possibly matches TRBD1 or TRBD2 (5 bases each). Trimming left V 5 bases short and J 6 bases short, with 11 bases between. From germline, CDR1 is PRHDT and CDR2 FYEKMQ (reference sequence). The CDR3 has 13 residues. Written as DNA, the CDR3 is TGTGCCAGCAGCGAGGGACGGGCAAACATTCAGTACTTC. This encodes CASSEGRANIQYF.

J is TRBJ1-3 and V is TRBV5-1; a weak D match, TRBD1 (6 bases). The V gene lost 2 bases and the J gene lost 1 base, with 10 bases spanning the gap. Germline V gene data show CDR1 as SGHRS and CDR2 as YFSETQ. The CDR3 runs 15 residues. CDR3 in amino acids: CASSFRGGSGNTIYF. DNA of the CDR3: TGCGCCAGCAGCTTCCGAGGGGGGTCTGGAAACACCATATATTTT.

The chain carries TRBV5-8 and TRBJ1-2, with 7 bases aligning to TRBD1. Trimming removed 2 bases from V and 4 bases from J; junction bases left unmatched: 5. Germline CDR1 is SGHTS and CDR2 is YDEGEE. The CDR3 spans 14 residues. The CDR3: CASSLTGVGYGYTF. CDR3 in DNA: TGTGCCAGCAGCTTAACAGGGGTCGGCTATGGCTACACCTTC.

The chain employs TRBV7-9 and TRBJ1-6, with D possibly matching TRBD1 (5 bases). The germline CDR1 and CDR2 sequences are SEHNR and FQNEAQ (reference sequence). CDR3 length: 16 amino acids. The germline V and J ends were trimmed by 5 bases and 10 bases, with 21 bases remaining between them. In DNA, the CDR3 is TGTGCCAGCAGCGCCCAAGGAAGGGACGTGGGGTCACCCCTCCACTTT. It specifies CASSAQGRDVGSPLHF.

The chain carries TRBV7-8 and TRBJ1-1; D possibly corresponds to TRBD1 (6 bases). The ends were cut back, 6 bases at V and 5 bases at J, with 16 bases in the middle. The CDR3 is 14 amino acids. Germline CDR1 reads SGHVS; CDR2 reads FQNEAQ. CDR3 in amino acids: CASRSSQGQTEAFF. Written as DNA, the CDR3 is TGTGCCAGCAGATCCTCCCAGGGACAAACTGAAGCTTTCTTT.

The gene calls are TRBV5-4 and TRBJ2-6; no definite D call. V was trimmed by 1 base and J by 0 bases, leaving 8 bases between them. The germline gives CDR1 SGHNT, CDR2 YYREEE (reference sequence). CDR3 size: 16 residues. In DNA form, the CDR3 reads TGTGCCAGCAGCTTGTGGGTGAGCTCTGGGGCCAACGTCCTGACTTTC. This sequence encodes CASSLWVSSGANVLTF.

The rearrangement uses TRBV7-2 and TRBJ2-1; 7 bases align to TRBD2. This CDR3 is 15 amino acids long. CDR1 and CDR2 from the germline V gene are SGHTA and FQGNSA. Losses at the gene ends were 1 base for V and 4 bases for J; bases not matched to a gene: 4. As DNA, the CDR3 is TGTGCCAGCAGCTTAGTCGGCGGGGGTTACAATGAGCAGTTCTTC. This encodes CASSLVGGGYNEQFF.